This entry concerns a single T cell receptor (beta chain). The antigen it binds to is not known. Base quality data are lacking; no much larger clone is found one base away. This sample is part of a study of human T cells and chemical hapten exposure (dated by TCRdb to the early 2020s). Some background on the complete study: The libraries were sequenced as a pool, and the TCR yield per sample differed mostly because of small variations in library volumes within the pool. Each blood RNA sample was used to sequence both TCR alpha and TCR beta chains. In alopecia patients, the study followed how the peripheral blood TCR repertoire changed in vivo over primary and secondary sensitization to diphenylcyclopropenone (DPC), a hapten. Summary of the overall study and its limitations: After repeated subsampling, changes were observed in the strength of the expansion versus patch-test correlation and in the threshold at which the correlation became significant. DPC sensitization did not change the number of TCRs with a frequency above 1 in 1000, and there was no evidence of changes in global repertoire structure.

During library preparation, unique molecular identifiers were attached to individual cDNA molecules so that TCRs could be counted in a quantitative, reproducible way. On the study's bioinformatics: Samples had a median of roughly 99,000 TCRs, with a range from roughly 23,224 to 700,000. V, J and CDR3 annotation of the TCR reads was performed with the Decombinator software suite. For the PS versus PT1 abundance plots, all samples were subsampled to the same number of TCRs (28,000). TCRs were defined as expanded if absent before sensitization and observed at least eight times at the 2-week time point. The raw public data were reprocessed by TCRdb itself: fastp quality trimming at Q25, MiXCR clonotype calling, in-frame beta chains only. Every entry covers one CDR3 protein and lists the most common genes and DNA from its rows. The V and J calls shown here were made by TCRdb, not taken from the authors' results. The sample yields approximately 290 distinct CDR3 sequences; roughly 58% were counted once. Approximately 14% of the sample rests with the top ten.

Sequences LGHNA (CDR1) and YSLEER (CDR2) are obtained from the germline V gene. V loses 2 bases, J loses 3 bases, and the germline ends lie 7 bases apart. The CDR3 holds 13 amino acids from the cysteine to the phenylalanine. This entry keeps only the CDR3 DNA: 39 bases, framed from base 1. Total RNA was extracted from unfractionated whole blood that had been collected in Tempus Blood RNA tubes. This clonotype was obtained from a human donor who had alopecia or was a healthy volunteer (not recorded which). Some clones in this sample may be carry-over from other donors' samples. This table probably holds off-target reads from a library built for another chain. The chain joins TRBV4-3 to TRBJ1-1; no D gene is confidently identified. Input material: whole blood. The DNA is TGCGCCAGCAGCCAACGGGGTGACACTGAAGCTTTCTTT. This sequence encodes CASSQRGDTEAFF.